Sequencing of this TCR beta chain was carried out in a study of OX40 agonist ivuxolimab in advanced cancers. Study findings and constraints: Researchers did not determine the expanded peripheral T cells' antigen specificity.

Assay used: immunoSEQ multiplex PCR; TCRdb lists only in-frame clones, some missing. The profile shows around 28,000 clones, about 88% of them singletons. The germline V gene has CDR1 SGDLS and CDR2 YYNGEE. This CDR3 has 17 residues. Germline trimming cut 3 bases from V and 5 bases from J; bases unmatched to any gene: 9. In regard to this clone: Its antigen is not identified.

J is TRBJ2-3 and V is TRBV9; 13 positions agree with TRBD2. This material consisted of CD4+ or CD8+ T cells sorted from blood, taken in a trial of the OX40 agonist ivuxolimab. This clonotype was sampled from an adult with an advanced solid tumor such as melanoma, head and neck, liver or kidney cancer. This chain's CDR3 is CASSASGLAGLGDTQYF. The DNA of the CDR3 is TGTGCCAGCAGCGCATCGGGACTAGCGGGACTCGGAGATACGCAGTATTTT. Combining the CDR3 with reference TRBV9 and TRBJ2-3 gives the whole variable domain DSGVTQTPKHLITATGQRVTLRCSPRSGDLSVYWYQQSLDQGLQFLIQYYNGEERAKGNILERFSAQQFPDLHSELNLSSLELGDSALYFCASSASGLAGLGDTQYFGPGTRLTVL.